The entry below describes one TCR beta chain. Its antigen is not known. The data are from a study of CD8+ T cells in alopecia areata. Study details: Tofacitinib treatment spanned 6 to 18 months, with 6 months off drug afterward.

Overall study results and limits: It was observed that many expanded lesional clones persisted in scalp and blood during tofacitinib. It was less clear whether patients shared TCRs than it was in mice, possibly because of HLA.

Trimming removed 2 bases at V and 4 bases at J, with 3 bases between. CDR1 LNHDA and CDR2 SQIVND come from the germline V gene (reference sequence). This CDR3 has 12 amino acids. cDNA serving as the sequencing template came from extracted, reverse transcribed RNA. Assay: immunoSEQ multiplex PCR; the TCRdb copy retains only in-frame clones and omits some. The sample includes roughly 120,000 clones, roughly 50% of them seen just once. The treatment here: oral pan-JAK inhibitor, 5-10 mg twice daily. The sample here was CD8+ T cells sorted from blood, taken at week 24, from a patient treated with tofacitinib. This sequence originates from a human donor with alopecia areata. The chain carries TRBV19 and TRBJ1-5; D not resolved. The CDR3 reads CASSIRNQPQHF. The CDR3 DNA is TGTGCCAGTAGTATAAGGAATCAGCCCCAGCATTTT. The full variable domain, rest sourced from reference TRBV19 and TRBJ1-5, is DGGITQSPKYLFRKEGQNVTLSCEQNLNHDAMYWYRQDPGQGLRLIYYSQIVNDFQKGDIAEGYSVSREKKESFPLTVTSAQKNPTAFYLCASSIRNQPQHFGDGTRLSIL.